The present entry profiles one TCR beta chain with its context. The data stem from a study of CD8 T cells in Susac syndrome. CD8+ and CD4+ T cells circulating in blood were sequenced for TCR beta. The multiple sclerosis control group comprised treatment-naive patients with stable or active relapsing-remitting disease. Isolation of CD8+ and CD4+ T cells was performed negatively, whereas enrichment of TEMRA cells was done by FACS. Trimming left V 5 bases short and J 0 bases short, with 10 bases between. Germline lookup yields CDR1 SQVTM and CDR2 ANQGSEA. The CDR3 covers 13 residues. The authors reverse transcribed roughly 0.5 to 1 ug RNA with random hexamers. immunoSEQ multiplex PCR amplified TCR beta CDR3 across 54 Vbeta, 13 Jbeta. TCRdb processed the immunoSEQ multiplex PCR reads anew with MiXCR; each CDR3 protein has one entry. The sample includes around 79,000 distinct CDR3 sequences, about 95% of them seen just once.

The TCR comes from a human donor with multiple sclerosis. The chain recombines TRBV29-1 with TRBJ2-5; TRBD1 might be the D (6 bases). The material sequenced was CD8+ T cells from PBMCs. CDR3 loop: CSVLRDNQETQYF. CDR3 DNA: TGCAGCGTTCTCCGGGACAACCAAGAGACCCAGTACTTC.